This entry lists 9 T cell receptor beta chains sequenced from one sample in a study of blood T cell repertoires in COVID-19. This table comes from immunoSEQ multiplex PCR, and its TCRdb copy is limited to in-frame clones, with some not included. In the table there are over 150,000 clones, around nine tenths of which are singletons. Sequenced input: peripheral blood. These receptors were taken from a man aged 60 to 69 with COVID-19, enrolled during active disease.

This clone was seen a single time. The rearrangement links TRBV19 to TRBJ1-1, with no clear D. This CDR3 is built from 14 residues. Deletions cut 5 bases from V and 2 bases from J, with 12 bases between. In germline, CDR1 is LNHDA, CDR2 SQIVND (reference sequence). The DNA for the CDR3 is TGTGCCAGTAGTTATACCGGGATTAACACTGAAGCTTTCTTT. Its protein product is CASSYTGINTEAFF.

This chain joins TRBV27 and TRBJ1-2; D possibly corresponds to TRBD1 (5 bases). This CDR3 contains 14 residues. CDR1 and CDR2 from the germline V gene are MNHEY and SMNVEV (reference sequence). The ends were cut back, 1 base at V and 3 bases at J, with 9 bases in the middle. The CDR3 region is CASSLLGADYGYTF. The CDR3 region has the DNA TGTGCCAGCAGTTTATTAGGGGCCGACTATGGCTACACCTTC.

V and J are TRBV7-9 and TRBJ2-5, with 7 bases identical to TRBD1. The CDR3 is 15 amino acids. Germline V lookup: CDR1 SEHNR, CDR2 FQNEAQ (reference sequence). Trimming at V came to 1 base and at J to 1 base, leaving 3 bases not matched to a gene. The CDR3 here is CASSLGQGTQETQYF. CDR3 bases: TGTGCCAGCAGCTTAGGACAGGGAACCCAAGAGACCCAGTACTTC.

The rearrangement uses TRBV27 and TRBJ1-1; unclear D gene. The CDR3 has 15 amino acids. Between the trimmed V and J ends, which lost 5 bases and 0 bases, there was a span of 13 bases. Germline V gene data show CDR1 as MNHEY and CDR2 as SMNVEV (reference sequence). CDR3: CASSPPHSMNTEAFF. The CDR3 DNA is TGTGCCAGCAGTCCCCCCCATAGCATGAACACTGAAGCTTTCTTT.

The chain has TRBV19 and TRBJ1-5; D ambiguous. Germline V lookup: CDR1 LNHDA, CDR2 SQIVND (reference sequence). V was trimmed by 6 bases and J by 3 bases, leaving 12 bases between them. CDR3 length: 14 amino acids. The CDR3 DNA sequence: TGTGCCAGTAGCTTCAGGATGACCAATCAGCCCCAGCATTTT. Translating gives CASSFRMTNQPQHF.

This clone was seen more than once but under ten times. The V call is TRBV15, the J call TRBJ1-6; TRBD1 might be the D (5 bases). Germline loops: CDR1 LNHNV, CDR2 YYDKDF (reference sequence). The CDR3 consists of 16 residues. Trimming stripped 1 base from V and 2 bases from J, with 9 bases between. The CDR3 loop reads CATSRVPTAYNSPLHF. CDR3 nucleotides: TGTGCCACCAGCAGAGTCCCGACAGCCTATAATTCACCCCTCCACTTT.

The chain couples TRBV7-2 to TRBJ1-3, with 8 bases lining up with TRBD1. The junction had 2 bases not matched to a gene; V was cut back by 4 bases and J by 0 bases. Germline V lookup: CDR1 SGHTA, CDR2 FQGNSA. This CDR3 is 15 amino acids long. For the CDR3, the DNA is TGTGCCAGCAGCTGGGACAGGAGCTCTGGAAACACCATATATTTT. It encodes CASSWDRSSGNTIYF.

A remark on this clone: Other DNA sequences within the sample encode an identical CDR3. The CDR3 here is CASSGTGPYGYTF. DNA of the CDR3: TGTGCCAGCAGTGGGACAGGGCCTTATGGCTACACCTTC. The chain joins TRBV2 to TRBJ1-2; TRBD1 matches at 8 bases. CDR3 size: 13 residues. Looked up from germline, CDR1 is SNHLY and CDR2 is FYNNEI. J lost 5 bases, V lost 4 bases, and 3 bases had no gene match.

This chain links TRBV7-2 with TRBJ2-7, with 8 positions matching TRBD1. This CDR3 contains 16 residues. CDR1 is SGHTA, CDR2 FQGNSA, per germline. The V and J ends lost 0 bases and 0 bases, in that order; junction bases with no gene match: 4. The CDR3 bases are TGTGCCAGCAGCTTAGCGTCGCAGGGGGCCTCCTACGAGCAGTACTTC. It specifies CASSLASQGASYEQYF.